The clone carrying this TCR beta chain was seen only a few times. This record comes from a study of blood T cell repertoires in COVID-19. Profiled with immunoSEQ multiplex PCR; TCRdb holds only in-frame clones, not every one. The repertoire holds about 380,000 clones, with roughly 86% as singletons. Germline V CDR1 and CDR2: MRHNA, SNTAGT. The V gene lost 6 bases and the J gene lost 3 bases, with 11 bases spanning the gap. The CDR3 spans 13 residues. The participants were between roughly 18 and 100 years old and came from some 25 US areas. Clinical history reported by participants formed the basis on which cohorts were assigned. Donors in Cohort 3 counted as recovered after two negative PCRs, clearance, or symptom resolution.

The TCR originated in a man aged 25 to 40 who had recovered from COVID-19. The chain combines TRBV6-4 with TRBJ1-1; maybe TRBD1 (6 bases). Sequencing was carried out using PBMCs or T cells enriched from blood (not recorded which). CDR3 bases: TGTGCCAGCAGCTTGACAGGAGACACTGAAGCTTTCTTT. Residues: CASSLTGDTEAFF.